This T cell receptor beta chain comes out of a study of CD8 T cells in ankylosing spondylitis (dated by TCRdb to about 2017). Notes on the research overall: The study profiled T cell receptor beta repertoires in healthy donors and ankylosing spondylitis patients to find disease-linked TCR variants. The full study cohort comprised about 23 ankylosing spondylitis patients and roughly 100 healthy donors. Samples of peripheral blood were taken, and for ankylosing spondylitis patients, synovial fluid was collected as well.

Sequencing used an Illumina HiSeq 2500. Quantitative 5'-RACE with molecular barcodes was the method used to prepare the TCR beta libraries. In the original analysis: Disease-linked TCR variants were identified with a new computational method built on a probabilistic model of VDJ rearrangement. Using fastp trimming at Q25 and MiXCR clonotype assembly, TCRdb reanalyzed the public sequencing data and kept in-frame beta chains. CDR3 protein sequences are deduplicated, and each keeps its most common genes and DNA. The V and J calls and clone size come from TCRdb's table, not from the authors' own analysis. Here the sample has about 540,000 distinct CDR3 sequences; over 9.5% occur a single time. Almost 7% of the sample is taken by the ten largest. This clonotype was counted ten times or more. It has no known antigen specificity. No per-base quality is available; no much larger clone lies one base away. The full study reports these points: Some motif variants had previously been reported in the synovial fluid and blood of reactive arthritis patients, which suggests shared mechanisms of disease initiation. The disease-linked clones had a CD8+ phenotype and were found at relatively low frequencies in peripheral blood. Blood from ankylosing spondylitis patients appeared to be characterized by a TCR beta motif composed of about eight highly homologous amino acid variants. The disease-linked clones were reported to be significantly enriched in matched synovial fluid samples from ankylosing spondylitis patients.

This TCR was recovered from a male donor with ankylosing spondylitis. Sequences were obtained from blood, either unsorted or a sorted T cell fraction (not recorded which).

The CDR3 sequence is CASSSQLRRAISPLHF. The DNA reads as follows: TGTGCCAGCAGTTCACAACTGCGCAGGGCAATTTCACCCCTCCACTTT. The chain is encoded by TRBV27 joined to TRBJ1-6; the D segment could be TRBD1, given 5 matching bases. From the cysteine through the phenylalanine, the CDR3 covers 16 amino acids. The kept DNA is CDR3 alone, 48 bases in frame from the first base. V lost 4 bases and J lost 9 bases; the stretch between them is 19 bases long. The germline V gene (reference sequence) yields MNHEY for CDR1 and SMNVEV for CDR2.